This T cell receptor (beta chain) was observed in a study of cytomegalovirus exposure and HLA in healthy donors. Produced via immunoSEQ multiplex PCR; TCRdb's table is partial and in-frame only. The sample lists about 160,000 clones, 65% to 90% occurring once. V was clipped by 7 bases and J by 1 base; unmatched bases: 15. The CDR3 loop spans 17 amino acids. The V gene's germline CDR1 is SNHLY and CDR2 FYNNEI. Material: PBMCs. The receptor was derived from a woman under 30 in good health and CMV-seronegative. The gene calls are TRBV2 and TRBJ2-5, with 7 nucleotides matching TRBD2. CDR3 sequence reads: CASKGGRGGRRQETQYF. The DNA for the CDR3 is TGTGCCAGCAAAGGTGGCCGCGGGGGAAGGCGCCAAGAGACCCAGTACTTC.